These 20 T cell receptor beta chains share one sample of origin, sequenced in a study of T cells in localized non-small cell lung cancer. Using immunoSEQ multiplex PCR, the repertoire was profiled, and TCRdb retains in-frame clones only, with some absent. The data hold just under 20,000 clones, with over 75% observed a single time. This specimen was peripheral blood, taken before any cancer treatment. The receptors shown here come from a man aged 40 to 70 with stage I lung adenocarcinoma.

The CDR3 loop is CASSLVGGGATDTQYF. Here the CDR3 DNA reads TGTGCCAGCAGCTTAGTCGGCGGGGGGGCGACAGATACGCAGTATTTT. The chain uses TRBV11-2 and TRBJ2-3, with 9 bases aligning to TRBD2. Per the germline V gene, CDR1 is SGHAT and CDR2 is FQNNGV. This CDR3 has 16 amino acids. J lost 3 bases, V lost 1 base, and 5 bases had no gene match.

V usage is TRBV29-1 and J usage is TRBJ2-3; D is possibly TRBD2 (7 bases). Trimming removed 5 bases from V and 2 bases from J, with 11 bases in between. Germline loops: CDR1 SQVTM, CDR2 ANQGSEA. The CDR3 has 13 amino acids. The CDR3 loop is CSVWGGLTDTQYF. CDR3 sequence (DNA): TGCAGCGTTTGGGGGGGGCTCACAGATACGCAGTATTTT.

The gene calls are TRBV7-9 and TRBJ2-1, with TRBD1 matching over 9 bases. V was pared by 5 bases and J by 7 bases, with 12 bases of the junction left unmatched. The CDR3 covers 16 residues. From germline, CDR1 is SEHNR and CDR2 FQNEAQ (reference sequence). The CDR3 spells CASSPRDREVLNEQFF. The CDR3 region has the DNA TGTGCCAGCAGCCCCCGGGACAGGGAAGTACTAAATGAGCAGTTCTTC.

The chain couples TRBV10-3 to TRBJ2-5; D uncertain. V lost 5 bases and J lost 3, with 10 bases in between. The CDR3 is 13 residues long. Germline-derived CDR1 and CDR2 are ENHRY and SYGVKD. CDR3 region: CAISTAGEETQYF. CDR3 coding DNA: TGTGCCATCAGTACAGCCGGCGAAGAGACCCAGTACTTC.

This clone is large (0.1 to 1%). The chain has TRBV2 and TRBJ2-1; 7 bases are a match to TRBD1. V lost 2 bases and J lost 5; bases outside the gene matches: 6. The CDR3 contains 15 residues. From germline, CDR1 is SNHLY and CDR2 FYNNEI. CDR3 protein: CASSEPGTDNNEQFF. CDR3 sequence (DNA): TGTGCCAGCAGTGAACCCGGGACAGACAACAATGAGCAGTTCTTC.

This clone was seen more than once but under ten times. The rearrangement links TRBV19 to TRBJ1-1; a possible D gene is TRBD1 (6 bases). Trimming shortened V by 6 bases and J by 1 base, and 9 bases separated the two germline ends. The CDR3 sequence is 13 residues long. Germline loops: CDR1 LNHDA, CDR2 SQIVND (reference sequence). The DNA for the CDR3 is TGTGCCAGTAGGGAACAGGGGAACACTGAAGCTTTCTTT. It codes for CASREQGNTEAFF.

The DNA for the CDR3 is TGTGCCAGCAGAACCGGGACAGCGAATGAAAAACTGTTTTTT. Amino acids: CASRTGTANEKLFF. The chain carries TRBV5-5 and TRBJ1-4; 7 bases match TRBD1. V trimming: 5 bases; J trimming: 5 bases; junction bases outside the gene matches: 6. This CDR3 contains 14 residues. The germline gives CDR1 SGHKS, CDR2 YYEKEE (reference sequence).

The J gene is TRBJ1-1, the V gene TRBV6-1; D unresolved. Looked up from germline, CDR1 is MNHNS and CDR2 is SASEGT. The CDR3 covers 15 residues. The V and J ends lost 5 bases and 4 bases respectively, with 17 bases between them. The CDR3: CASSPIYKLTTEAFF. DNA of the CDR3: TGTGCCAGCAGTCCGATTTATAAATTAACCACTGAAGCTTTCTTT.

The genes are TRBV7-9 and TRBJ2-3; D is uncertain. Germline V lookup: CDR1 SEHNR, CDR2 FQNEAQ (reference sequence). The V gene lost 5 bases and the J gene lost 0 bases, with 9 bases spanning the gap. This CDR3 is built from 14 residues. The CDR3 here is CASSPFASTDTQYF. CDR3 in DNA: TGTGCCAGCAGCCCTTTCGCGAGCACAGATACGCAGTATTTT.

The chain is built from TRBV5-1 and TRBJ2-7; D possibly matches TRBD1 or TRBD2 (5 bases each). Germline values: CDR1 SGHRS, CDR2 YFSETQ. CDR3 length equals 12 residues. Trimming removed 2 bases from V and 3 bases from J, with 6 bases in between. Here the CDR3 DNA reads TGCGCCAGCAGCTTTGGGGGCTACGAGCAGTACTTC. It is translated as CASSFGGYEQYF.

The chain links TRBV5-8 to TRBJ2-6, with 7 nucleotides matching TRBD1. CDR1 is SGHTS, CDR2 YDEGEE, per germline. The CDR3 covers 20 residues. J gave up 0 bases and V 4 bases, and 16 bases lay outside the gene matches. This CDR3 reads CASSRDRDSYMNSGANVLTF. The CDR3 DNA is TGTGCCAGCAGCCGTGACCGGGACAGCTATATGAACTCTGGGGCCAACGTCCTGACTTTC. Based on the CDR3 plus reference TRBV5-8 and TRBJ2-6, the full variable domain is EAGVTQSPTHLIKTRGQQATLRCSPISGHTSVYWYQQALGLGLQFLLWYDEGEERNRGNFPPRFSGRQFPNYSSELNVNALELEDSALYLCASSRDRDSYMNSGANVLTFGAGSRLTVL.

CDR3 sequence: CASSGSASVSSGANVLTF. The CDR3 bases are TGTGCCAGCAGCGGATCGGCCAGTGTCAGCTCTGGGGCCAACGTCCTGACTTTC. V and J are TRBV11-3 and TRBJ2-6; D is uncertain. There are 18 residues in the CDR3. In germline, CDR1 is SGHNT, CDR2 YENEEA. With 5 bases removed from V and 0 bases from J, the gap between germline ends came to 17 bases.

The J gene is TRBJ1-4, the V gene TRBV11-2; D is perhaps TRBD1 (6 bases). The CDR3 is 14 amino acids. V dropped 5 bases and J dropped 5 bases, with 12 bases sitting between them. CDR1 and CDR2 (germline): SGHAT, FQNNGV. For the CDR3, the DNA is TGTGCCAGCAGCCGGACAGTGGAAAATGAAAAACTGTTTTTT. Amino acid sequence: CASSRTVENEKLFF.

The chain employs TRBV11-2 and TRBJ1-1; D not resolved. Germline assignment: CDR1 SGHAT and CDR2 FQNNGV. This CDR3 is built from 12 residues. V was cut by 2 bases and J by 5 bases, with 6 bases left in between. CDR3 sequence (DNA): TGTGCCAGCAGCTTATCATATACTGAAGCTTTCTTT. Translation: CASSLSYTEAFF.

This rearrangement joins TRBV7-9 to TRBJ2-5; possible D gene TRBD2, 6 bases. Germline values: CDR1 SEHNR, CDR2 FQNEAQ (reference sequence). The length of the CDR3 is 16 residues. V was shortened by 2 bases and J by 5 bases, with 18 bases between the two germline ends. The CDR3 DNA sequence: TGTGCCAGCAGCTTAAAGGACGGGGGAGTCAGGGAGACCCAGTACTTC. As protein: CASSLKDGGVRETQYF.

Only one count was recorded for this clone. The CDR3 nucleotides read TGTGCCAGCAGCTTAAGCGGTAGGGGTCCTCGTGAGCAGTACTTC. It translates to CASSLSGRGPREQYF. This chain links TRBV13 with TRBJ2-7; D may be TRBD1 or TRBD2 (5 bases each). CDR1 is PRHDT and CDR2 is FYEKMQ in the germline V gene (reference sequence). The CDR3 totals 15 residues. Trimming shortened V by 2 bases and J by 7 bases, and 18 bases separated the two germline ends.

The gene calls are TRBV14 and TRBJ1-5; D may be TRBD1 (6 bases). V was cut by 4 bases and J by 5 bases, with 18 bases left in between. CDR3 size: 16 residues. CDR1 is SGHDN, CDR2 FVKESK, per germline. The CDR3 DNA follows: TGTGCCAGCAGCCTTACGAACAGGGACCCCCATCAGCCCCAGCATTTT. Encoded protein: CASSLTNRDPHQPQHF.

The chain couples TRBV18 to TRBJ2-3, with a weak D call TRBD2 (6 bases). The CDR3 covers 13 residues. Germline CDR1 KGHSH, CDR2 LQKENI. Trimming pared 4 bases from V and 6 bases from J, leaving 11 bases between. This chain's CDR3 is CASSRGVRDTQYF. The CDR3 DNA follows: TGTGCCAGCTCACGCGGGGTACGGGATACGCAGTATTTT.

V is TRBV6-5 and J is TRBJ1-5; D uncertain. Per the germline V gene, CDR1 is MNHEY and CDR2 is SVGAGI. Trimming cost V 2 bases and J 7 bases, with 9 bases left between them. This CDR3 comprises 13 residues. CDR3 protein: CASSYKREQPQHF. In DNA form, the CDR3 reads TGTGCCAGCAGTTACAAGAGGGAGCAGCCCCAGCATTTT.

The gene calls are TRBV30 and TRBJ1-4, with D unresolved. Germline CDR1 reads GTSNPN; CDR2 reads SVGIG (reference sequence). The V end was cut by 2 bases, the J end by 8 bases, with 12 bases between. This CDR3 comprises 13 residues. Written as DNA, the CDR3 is TGTGCCTGGAGTCGAAGGGTCCTAGAAAAACTGTTTTTT. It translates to CAWSRRVLEKLFF.